The 4 T cell receptor beta chains below all came from one sample that was sequenced in a study of blood T cells in healthy people across ages. The authors ran a second PCR of 7 to 11 cycles using a sample-barcoded 5' primer and a J-beta primer mix. TCRdb reanalysed the 5' RACE reads using MiXCR and keeps one entry per CDR3 protein. The sample lists roughly 1.6 million distinct CDR3 sequences, about 35% occurring once. Material for sequencing was blood. The source of these receptors is a woman under 40 in good health.

This rearrangement joins TRBV27 to TRBJ2-3; TRBD1 matches at 9 bases. Germline V gene sequence: CDR1 MNHEY, CDR2 SMNVEV (reference sequence). The junction had 12 bases not matched to a gene; V was cut back by 5 bases and J by 0 bases. The CDR3 contains 18 residues. The CDR3 nucleotides read TGTGCCAGCAGTCCGACTCTGACAGGGGGTGTGAGCACAGATACGCAGTATTTT. Translated: CASSPTLTGGVSTDTQYF.

This clonotype came up a few times. The chain recombines TRBV7-2 with TRBJ2-1, with 9 bases that match TRBD2. Germline CDR1 reads SGHTA; CDR2 reads FQGNSA. Trimming at V came to 3 bases and at J to 5 bases, leaving 8 bases not matched to a gene. CDR3 length: 16 amino acids. The CDR3 protein is CASSFTPSGTHNEQFF. The CDR3 coding sequence is TGTGCCAGCAGCTTCACCCCTAGCGGGACCCACAATGAGCAGTTCTTC.

This clonotype was found a few times. DNA for the CDR3: TGCAGTGCTCCCAAGGCCGGCCTCCGAAATGAGCAGTTCTTC. It yields the protein CSAPKAGLRNEQFF. The rearrangement links TRBV20-1 to TRBJ2-1, with D unresolved. This CDR3 has 14 residues. Per germline, CDR1 DFQATT and CDR2 SNEGSKA (reference sequence). The V and J ends lost 5 bases and 7 bases respectively, with 18 bases between them.

The rearrangement joins TRBV7-9 to TRBJ2-7; D is uncertain. This CDR3 comprises 14 residues. The V gene lost 3 bases and the J gene lost 4 bases, with 13 bases spanning the gap. CDR1 and CDR2 from the germline V gene are SEHNR and FQNEAQ (reference sequence). The DNA for the CDR3 is TGTGCCAGCAGCTTGGGTATCGGAGATTACGAGCAGTACTTC. This gives the protein CASSLGIGDYEQYF.